A selection of T cell receptor beta chains follows, all from one sample in a study of blood T cell repertoires in COVID-19. Assay: immunoSEQ multiplex PCR; the TCRdb copy retains only in-frame clones and omits some. The data hold some 300,000 clones, with over 75% observed a single time. The specimen sequenced was PBMCs or T cells enriched from blood (not recorded which). These receptor sequences come from a middle-aged woman who had recovered from COVID-19. Both conserved end residues are trimmed from each CDR3.

TRBJ2-3,TRBV4-3,ASSPGGGYHTDTQY
TRBJ1-5,TRBV27,ASSPPRGANQPQH
TRBJ2-2,TRBV29-1,SAGTGLNTGELF
TRBJ1-1,TRBV7-3,ASSSDRGNTEAF
TRBJ1-2,TRBV5-6,ASSLANEPYNGYT
TRBJ2-2,TRBV5-4,ASSLAGLAGGTGELF
TRBJ2-7,TRBV5-4,ASSLASGGPHEQY
TRBJ1-5,TRBV27,ASCQGAPGNQPQH
TRBJ2-5,TRBV25-1,ASSEYMRTSGDWETQY
TRBJ1-1,TRBV2,ASSDNDRGRTEAF
TRBJ1-1,TRBV11-2,ASSSLVSRGNTEAF
TRBJ2-5,TRBV12-3/TRBV12-4,ASSGSRETQY
TRBJ2-1,TRBV6-2/TRBV6-3,ASSTPDRDNEQF
TRBJ1-5,TRBV7-2,ASSPHRGRDRQPQH
TRBJ2-3,TRBV29-1,SVRTSGTFTDTQY
TRBJ2-5,TRBV7-6,ASSLASGRETQY
TRBJ2-5,TRBV6-5,AARDRVETQY
TRBJ2-5,TRBV9,ASSATRGRETQY
TRBJ2-2,TRBV11-2,ASSLDREDTGELF
TRBJ2-7,TRBV24-1,ATSEGRVGEYEQY
TRBJ2-1,TRBV5-4,ASSRDILDEQF
TRBJ1-5,TRBV5-1,ASSPLTGSNQPQH
TRBJ2-7,TRBV5-6,ASSPTRRYEQY
TRBJ2-1,TRBV25-1,ASSEPGLAGISYNEQF
TRBJ1-6,TRBV19,ASSIAREGSPLH
TRBJ1-5,TRBV3-1/TRBV3-2,ASSQGGHDQPQH
TRBJ2-7,TRBV27,ASSFGRDSYEQY
TRBJ1-4,TRBV28,ASSTARGGEKLF
TRBJ1-6,TRBV27,ASSTRQGGAYNSPLH
TRBJ1-1,TRBV19,ASGWRFTEAF